Shown below are 24 T cell receptor beta chains from a single sample sequenced in a study of blood T cell repertoires in COVID-19 (dated by TCRdb to the early 2020s). Library method: the immunoSEQ multiplex PCR assay. This immuneACCESS table, as held by TCRdb, lists in-frame sequences with V and J called but not all clones. Of the missing ones, under half trace to an unresolved V gene in checked studies; the others have no known cause. For this sample there are about 280,000 clones; roughly 90% appear just once. The top ten clonotypes cover 2.2% of the sample. Sequencing was done on a sample of peripheral blood. The receptors originated from a man aged 50 or older with acute or convalescent COVID-19.

The chain couples TRBV5-1 to TRBJ2-1, with 9 bases lining up with TRBD2. The CDR3 length is 15 residues. Germline CDR1 SGHRS, CDR2 YFSETQ. V lost 10 bases to trimming and J lost 2 bases; unmatched junction nucleotides: 10. The DNA for the CDR3 is TGCGCCTGCCGGCCTAGCGGGGTCACCTACAATGAGCAGTTCTTC. The encoded protein is CACRPSGVTYNEQFF.

This clone came up once. This rearrangement joins TRBV13 to TRBJ1-1; TRBD1 is a possible D gene (5 bases). V lost 5 bases and J 7 bases, leaving 17 bases between the germline ends. CDR1 PRHDT and CDR2 FYEKMQ come from the germline V gene (reference sequence). This CDR3 spans 14 amino acids. CDR3 DNA: TGTGCCAGCAGCCTCCAGGGTTTCGGGGGTGAAGCTTTCTTT. This codes for CASSLQGFGGEAFF.

J is TRBJ1-1 and V is TRBV29-1, with a weak D call TRBD1 (6 bases). The ends were cut back, 6 bases at V and 1 base at J, with 15 bases in the middle. The CDR3 consists of 14 residues. Germline V gene lookup returns CDR1 SQVTM and CDR2 ANQGSEA. In DNA form, the CDR3 reads TGCAGCGTCACCCAGGGACACCCGAACACTGAAGCTTTCTTT. It codes for CSVTQGHPNTEAFF. Supplemented by reference TRBV29-1 and TRBJ1-1, the full variable domain reads SAVISQKPSRDICQRGTSLTIQCQVDSQVTMMFWYRQQPGQSLTLIATANQGSEATYESGFVIDKFPISRPNLTFSTLTVSNMSPEDSSIYLCSVTQGHPNTEAFFGQGTRLTVV.

The V gene is TRBV3-1 (or the pseudogene TRBV3-2), the J gene TRBJ2-3; 10 nucleotides align to TRBD2. The V gene end was trimmed by 4 bases and the J gene end by 10 bases; junction bases not matched to a gene: 8. Germline V gene data show CDR1 as LGHDT and CDR2 as YNNKEL (reference sequence). CDR3 length: 14 residues. DNA for the CDR3: TGTGCCAGCAGCCTAGCGGGGGGCAACTTTCCGCAGTATTTT. Protein product: CASSLAGGNFPQYF.

The chain links TRBV3-1 (or the pseudogene TRBV3-2) to TRBJ1-1; perhaps TRBD1 as D (5 bases). The V gene lost 1 base and the J gene lost 5 bases, with 17 bases spanning the gap. Per germline, CDR1 LGHDT and CDR2 YNNKEL (reference sequence). The CDR3 is 16 residues long. CDR3: CASSQAFTGRETEAFF. The CDR3 bases are TGTGCCAGCAGCCAAGCATTTACGGGCAGGGAAACTGAAGCTTTCTTT.

This chain uses TRBV11-3 with TRBJ2-1, with 8 bases lining up with TRBD2. J gave up 8 bases and V 3 bases, and 9 bases lay outside the gene matches. The CDR3 is 15 amino acids. Germline values: CDR1 SGHNT, CDR2 YENEEA. This CDR3 is CASSFSGGSSDEQFF. CDR3 bases: TGTGCCAGCAGCTTTTCGGGGGGGAGTTCGGATGAGCAGTTCTTC.

Notes on this clone: At one of its ends the junction is not consistent with the germline gene, which may arise from a read error. The rearrangement uses TRBV4-2 and TRBJ2-5; TRBD2 matches at 8 bases. Germline CDR1 reads LGHNA; CDR2 reads YNFKEQ. The CDR3 runs 17 residues. The CDR3 DNA reads TGTGCCAGCAGCCAAGGGAAAGGCGGGGGGTCCCAAGATACCCAGTACTTC. This translates into CASSQGKGGGSQDTQYF.

The rearrangement links TRBV30 to TRBJ2-1; tentatively, D is TRBD1 (6 bases). The CDR3 has 12 amino acids. V lost 2 bases, J lost 9 bases, and 11 bases lay in between. Germline CDR1 reads GTSNPN; CDR2 reads SVGIG (reference sequence). The CDR3 nucleotides are TGTGCCTGGAGTCACAGGGCAGCTGAGCAGTTCTTC. Translation gives CAWSHRAAEQFF.

The rearrangement links TRBV14 to TRBJ2-7, with 7 bases aligning to TRBD2. The length of the CDR3 is 14 residues. Germline V lookup: CDR1 SGHDN, CDR2 FVKESK. Trimming removed 4 bases from V and 0 bases from J; junction bases left unmatched: 3. The CDR3: CASSRGGLSYEQYF. The CDR3, as DNA: TGTGCCAGCAGCCGGGGAGGGCTCTCCTACGAGCAGTACTTC.

The V and J genes are TRBV4-1 and TRBJ1-2; 8 nucleotides align to TRBD1. The CDR3 runs to 16 residues. From germline, CDR1 is MGHRA and CDR2 YSYEKL. V was pared by 3 bases and J by 3 bases, with 9 bases of the junction left unmatched. The CDR3 sequence: CASSHPTGVNHYGYTF. For the CDR3, the DNA is TGCGCCAGCAGCCATCCGACAGGGGTTAATCACTATGGCTACACCTTC.

The chain links TRBV30 to TRBJ2-7; TRBD2 aligns across 7 bases. CDR3 length: 14 amino acids. The germline CDR1 and CDR2 sequences are GTSNPN and SVGIG (reference sequence). Trimming removed 0 bases from V and 6 bases from J; junction bases left unmatched: 8. The DNA for the CDR3 is TGTGCCTGGAGTGTAGTGGGAGGGAACGGCGAGCAGTACTTC. It is translated as CAWSVVGGNGEQYF.

In nucleotides, the CDR3 is TGTGCCAGCAGCTTGGAGACAGGGAACACCGGGGAGCTGTTTTTT. Amino acids: CASSLETGNTGELFF. The chain uses TRBV7-6 and TRBJ2-2; a weak D match, TRBD1 (6 bases). Trimming cost V 3 bases and J 1 base, with 9 bases left between them. Germline CDR1 is SGHVS and CDR2 is FNYEAQ. The CDR3 runs to 15 residues.

This sequence joins TRBV6-1 and TRBJ1-2, with no clear D. Germline CDR1 and CDR2: MNHNS and SASEGT. The CDR3 covers 13 residues. Trimming took off 1 base at V and 2 bases at J, with 5 bases between the two ends. CDR3 in DNA: TGTGCCAGCAGTGAAGGGCTCAACTATGGCTACACCTTC. This codes for CASSEGLNYGYTF.

The gene calls are TRBV7-9 and TRBJ2-5; TRBD2 agrees at 9 bases. The CDR3 runs 14 residues. CDR1 is SEHNR and CDR2 is FQNEAQ in the germline V gene (reference sequence). V dropped 8 bases and J dropped 7; count of bases not matched to a gene: 11. The CDR3 here is CASAGGGAKGTQYF. The CDR3 DNA sequence: TGTGCCAGCGCGGGCGGGGGGGCTAAAGGGACCCAGTACTTC.

The chain couples TRBV4-1 to TRBJ2-2; TRBD1 is a possible D gene (6 bases). The CDR3 is 16 residues long. The germline gives CDR1 MGHRA, CDR2 YSYEKL. Trimming cost V 1 base and J 7 bases, with 16 bases left between them. The CDR3 sequence is CASSQGGRTAIGELFF. The CDR3, as DNA: TGCGCCAGCAGCCAAGGGGGGCGGACAGCCATCGGGGAGCTGTTTTTT.

This clone was picked up a small number of times. The V gene is TRBV6-6, the J gene TRBJ1-2; 9 bases match TRBD1. V lost 2 bases, J lost 5 bases, and 9 bases stayed unmatched. This CDR3 is 16 amino acids long. The germline V gene encodes CDR1 MNHNY and CDR2 SVGAGI (reference sequence). The CDR3 sequence: CASSYERQGDRYGYTF. CDR3 DNA sequence: TGTGCCAGCAGTTACGAGAGACAGGGGGATAGATATGGCTACACCTTC.

The J gene is TRBJ2-3, the V gene TRBV5-1; 8 nucleotides line up with TRBD1. The length of the CDR3 is 14 residues. CDR1 is SGHRS and CDR2 is YFSETQ in the germline V gene. V shed 3 bases, J shed 5 bases, and the junction held 5 bases outside the gene matches. The CDR3, as DNA: TGCGCCAGCAGCTCGACAGGGGTTGAAGATACGCAGTATTTT. Amino acids: CASSSTGVEDTQYF.

This sequence joins TRBV19 and TRBJ2-2; tentative D call: TRBD1 (5 bases). Germline loops: CDR1 LNHDA, CDR2 SQIVND (reference sequence). This CDR3 is built from 14 residues. V lost 3 bases to trimming and J lost 6 bases, with 11 bases between them. CDR3 sequence reads: CASSIGYRSGELFF. The DNA for the CDR3 is TGTGCCAGTAGTATTGGATACAGGTCCGGGGAGCTGTTTTTT.

The rearrangement joins TRBV27 to TRBJ1-2; TRBD1 might be the D (6 bases). This CDR3 region has 15 residues. The V and J ends lost 2 bases and 6 bases respectively, with 16 bases between them. Germline loops: CDR1 MNHEY, CDR2 SMNVEV (reference sequence). The CDR3 coding sequence is TGTGCCAGCAGTTTACTCCAGGGGAGATCGGATGGCTACACCTTC. Translation gives CASSLLQGRSDGYTF.

This clone was seen a few times. J is TRBJ1-1 and V is TRBV7-6, with D hard to call. The CDR3 covers 16 residues. The V end was cut by 5 bases, the J end by 5 bases, with 21 bases between. Germline V lookup: CDR1 SGHVS, CDR2 FNYEAQ. The CDR3 region has the DNA TGTGCCAGCAGCCCCGCGCCACTGGGCGTACGAACTGAAGCTTTCTTT. It translates to CASSPAPLGVRTEAFF.

This sequence joins TRBV15 and TRBJ1-2, with 7 positions matching TRBD1. V lost 0 bases, J lost 8 bases, and 15 bases stayed unmatched. This CDR3 region has 17 residues. Looked up from germline, CDR1 is LNHNV and CDR2 is YYDKDF (reference sequence). The CDR3 spells CATSRDRNSRTGKGYTF. The CDR3, as DNA: TGTGCCACCAGCAGAGATAGAAATTCTCGGACAGGCAAGGGCTACACCTTC.

CDR3 amino acids: CASSPTGNGNQPQHF. CDR3 nucleotide sequence: TGTGCCAGCAGCCCGACAGGGAATGGCAATCAGCCCCAGCATTTT. The rearrangement uses TRBV7-9 and TRBJ1-5; the match to TRBD1 covers 7 bases. The CDR3 sequence is 15 residues long. The germline gives CDR1 SEHNR, CDR2 FQNEAQ (reference sequence). V was pared by 5 bases and J by 2 bases, with 6 bases of the junction left unmatched.

Ten or more counts support this clone. The V call is TRBV21-1, the J call TRBJ1-5; the D segment call TRBD1 is taken from the table without a DNA check. TRBV21-1 is a listed pseudogene. The CDR3 spans 16 residues. CDR3 amino acids: CASSIGQGSLVQPQHF. The CDR3 DNA reads as TGTGCCAGCAGCATTGGACAGGGGAGTTTAGTTCAGCCCCAGCATTTT.

CDR3 region: CASSARTSGVGEQYF. The CDR3 nucleotides are TGTGCCAGCAGCGCGAGGACTAGCGGGGTGGGGGAGCAGTACTTC. This sequence joins TRBV11-2 and TRBJ2-7; 12 positions agree with TRBD2. The CDR3 spans 15 residues. Germline V lookup: CDR1 SGHAT, CDR2 FQNNGV. After removal of 5 bases from V and 7 bases from J, the junction contained 9 bases not matched to a gene.